This entry features one T cell receptor beta chain sequence. The target antigen is unknown. This record belongs to a study of cytomegalovirus exposure and HLA in healthy donors. Overall study context: An analysis done earlier identified 95 million to 140 million unique TCR beta sequences from about 179 million T cells. Points from the study as a whole: The authors later linked a missense DCLRE1C variant to TCR beta V- and J-gene trimming. An analysis was carried out later, and it reportedly showed fewer N-insertions in an Asian-associated ancestry cluster than the approximately 670-donor mean.

The primer mix had 60 Vbeta and 13 Jbeta primers. The method was immunoSEQ multiplex PCR; TCRdb's version includes in-frame clones alone and lacks a portion of them. The sample has approximately 190,000 clones, more than 75% seen once. The CDR3 covers 13 residues. Per germline, CDR1 MNHNS and CDR2 SASEGT. V dropped 9 bases and J dropped 2 bases, with 13 bases sitting between them. This receptor was identified in a woman between 45 and 65 years old in good health and CMV-seropositive. The rearrangement joins TRBV6-1 to TRBJ1-1, with D possibly matching TRBD1 (6 bases). The sample consisted of PBMCs. CDR3 sequence: CASYGQRNTEAFF. As DNA, the CDR3 is TGTGCCAGTTATGGACAGCGAAACACTGAAGCTTTCTTT.